The 5 T cell receptor beta chains below come from one sample, sequenced in a study of response to subunit inactivated influenza vaccine. TCRdb redid the calling of the RT-PCR reads with MiXCR, one entry per CDR3 protein. Among 560,000 or so distinct CDR3 sequences, roughly 8.2% were seen once, and the ten largest hold roughly 13%. Here the sequenced sample was PBMCs from blood, taken around 25 months after vaccination. These receptors came from a man aged 50 to 69 who received an inactivated influenza vaccine.

This clonotype was found a few times. CDR3 nucleotide sequence: TGTGCCAGCAGCGTCACACAGGGGTCTGGAAACACCATATATTTT. As protein: CASSVTQGSGNTIYF. The rearrangement links TRBV9 to TRBJ1-3; 7 bases fit TRBD1. Germline CDR1 SGDLS, CDR2 YYNGEE. V shed 2 bases, J shed 1 base, and the junction held 3 bases outside the gene matches. This CDR3 has 15 amino acids.

This clonotype occurred many times. This sequence joins TRBV11-2 and TRBJ2-3; D may be TRBD1 or TRBD2 (5 bases each). The V end was cut by 3 bases, the J end by 0 bases, with 10 bases between. The CDR3 has 15 residues. Germline V gene data show CDR1 as SGHAT and CDR2 as FQNNGV. The CDR3 DNA reads TGTGCCAGCAGCTTCACAGGACTTAGCACAGATACGCAGTATTTT. This sequence encodes CASSFTGLSTDTQYF.

The chain recombines TRBV7-9 with TRBJ2-3, with a tentative D call TRBD2 (6 bases). V lost 5 bases, J lost 6 bases, and 12 bases lay in between. CDR1 is SEHNR and CDR2 is FQNEAQ in the germline V gene (reference sequence). The CDR3 is 13 amino acids. The CDR3 loop reads CASSTTSFDTQYF. The CDR3 DNA is TGTGCCAGCAGCACCACTAGCTTTGATACGCAGTATTTT.

The chain joins TRBV5-5 to TRBJ2-7, with 7 positions matching TRBD1. The CDR3 covers 14 residues. With 2 bases clipped from V and 2 bases from J, the junction kept 4 bases outside the gene matches. The germline V gene encodes CDR1 SGHKS and CDR2 YYEKEE (reference sequence). DNA for the CDR3: TGTGCCAGCAGCTTAGACAGGGCACCCTACGAGCAGTACTTC. This encodes CASSLDRAPYEQYF.

This clonotype was counted only a few times. The chain joins TRBV20-1 to TRBJ1-5, with D maybe TRBD1 (5 bases). Germline lookup yields CDR1 DFQATT and CDR2 SNEGSKA (reference sequence). Trimming took 2 bases from V and 10 from J, leaving 15 bases between them. The CDR3 extends over 13 amino acids. CDR3 nucleotide sequence: TGCAGTGCTAGAAGCCAGGGAGCGGGCCCCCAGCATTTT. Its protein is CSARSQGAGPQHF.